This TCR beta chain was captured in a study of beta chain features in type 1 diabetes. Expressed TCRB transcripts were sequenced after all isolated RNA was converted to cDNA. The method was immunoSEQ multiplex PCR; TCRdb's version includes in-frame clones alone and lacks a portion of them. Of some 170,000 clones listed, roughly 60% are singletons. Comments on this clone: Its antigen is as yet unknown.

General study findings and limits: Lower insertion and higher deletion counts appeared at VDJ junctions in type 1 diabetes patients. People with Type 1 diabetes carried modestly yet significantly shorter TCRB CDR3s in all four CD4+ subsets.

Averaging around 110 mL, one heparinised blood draw was given by each donor. Sorting gave populations that all exceeded 98% purity. This receptor was taken from a man aged 30-40 years with type 1 diabetes. Source material: naive CD4+ T cells from blood.

CDR3 amino acids: CASSQDRGDRGRNTQYF. CDR3 DNA sequence: TGCGCCAGCAGCCAAGACAGGGGGGACAGGGGGCGGAATACGCAGTATTTT. The chain combines TRBV4-1 with TRBJ2-3; 12 nucleotides agree with TRBD1. This CDR3 spans 17 amino acids. The germline gives CDR1 MGHRA, CDR2 YSYEKL. Germline trimming cut 0 bases from V and 7 bases from J; bases unmatched to any gene: 8.